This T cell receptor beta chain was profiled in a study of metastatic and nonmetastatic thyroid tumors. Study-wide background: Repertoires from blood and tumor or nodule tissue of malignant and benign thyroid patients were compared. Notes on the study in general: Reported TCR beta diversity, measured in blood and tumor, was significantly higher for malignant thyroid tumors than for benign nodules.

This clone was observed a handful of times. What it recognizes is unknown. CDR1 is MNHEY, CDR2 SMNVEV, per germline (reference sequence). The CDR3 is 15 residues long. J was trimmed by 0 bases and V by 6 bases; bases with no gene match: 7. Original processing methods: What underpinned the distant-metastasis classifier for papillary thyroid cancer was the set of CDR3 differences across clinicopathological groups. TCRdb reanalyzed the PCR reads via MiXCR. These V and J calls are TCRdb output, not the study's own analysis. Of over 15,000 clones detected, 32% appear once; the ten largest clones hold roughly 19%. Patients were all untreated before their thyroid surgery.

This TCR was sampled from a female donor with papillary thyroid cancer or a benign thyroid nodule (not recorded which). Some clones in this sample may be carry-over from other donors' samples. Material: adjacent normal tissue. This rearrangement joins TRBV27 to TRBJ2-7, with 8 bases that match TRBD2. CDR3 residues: CASRPLAGSSYEQYF. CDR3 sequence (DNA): TGTGCCAGCAGACCGCTAGCGGGTAGCTCCTACGAGCAGTACTTC.